The next 12 T cell receptor beta chains were all read from a single sample in a study of cytotoxic CD8 clonotypes in ibrutinib-treated CLL. Generated by immunoSEQ multiplex PCR, the TCRdb table keeps only in-frame clones and is missing some. The sample has approximately 140,000 clones; approximately 80% are singletons. This material consisted of PBMCs, taken after 12 months of ibrutinib treatment. The origin of the receptors is a human donor with chronic lymphocytic leukemia.

V gene TRBV5-1 combines with J gene TRBJ2-1, with a weak D call TRBD1 (6 bases). The V gene lost 2 bases and the J gene lost 2 bases, with 11 bases spanning the gap. Germline CDR1 is SGHRS and CDR2 is YFSETQ. The CDR3 has 15 residues. CDR3 loop: CASSLSRGPYNEQFF. The CDR3 region has the DNA TGCGCCAGCAGCTTATCCAGGGGACCCTACAATGAGCAGTTCTTC.

The chain links TRBV5-1 to TRBJ2-1; no reliable D call. The CDR3 totals 13 residues. Trimming took off 1 base at V and 6 bases at J, with 8 bases between the two ends. Germline CDR1 is SGHRS and CDR2 is YFSETQ. The CDR3 spells CASSLQSLNEQFF. DNA of the CDR3: TGCGCCAGCAGCTTGCAGTCCCTCAATGAGCAGTTCTTC.

This clone was seen only a few times. The rearrangement links TRBV10-1 to TRBJ2-1; D not certain. Between the trimmed V and J ends, which lost 11 bases and 4 bases, there was a span of 9 bases. Per germline, CDR1 WNHNN and CDR2 SYGVQD (reference sequence). The CDR3 is made up of 11 amino acids. The CDR3 DNA is TGCGCCGGCCAGCCGTACAATGAGCAGTTCTTC. Amino acids: CAGQPYNEQFF.

This clone was seen once. The chain combines TRBV18 with TRBJ2-5; 8 bases are a match to TRBD2. From germline, CDR1 is KGHSH and CDR2 LQKENI. After removal of 3 bases from V and 4 bases from J, the junction contained 13 bases not matched to a gene. The CDR3 has 17 residues. In nucleotides, the CDR3 is TGTGCCAGCTCACCCAACACCGGTGCGGGGGGTATAGAGACCCAGTACTTC. Its protein is CASSPNTGAGGIETQYF.

V is TRBV7-6 and J is TRBJ2-1; 7 bases line up with TRBD2. CDR3 length: 13 residues. Trimming removed 1 base from V and 13 bases from J; junction bases left unmatched: 7. Germline V gene lookup returns CDR1 SGHVS and CDR2 FNYEAQ. The CDR3 loop is CASSLGELANQFF. The DNA of the CDR3 is TGTGCCAGCAGCTTAGGGGAACTAGCGAATCAGTTCTTC.

This clone was observed at least ten times. This chain joins TRBV15 and TRBJ1-5; no reliable D call. V was clipped by 1 base and J by 8 bases, with 9 bases between them. This CDR3 spans 13 amino acids. Germline V lookup: CDR1 LNHNV, CDR2 YYDKDF (reference sequence). CDR3 loop: CATSRGAGKPQHF. In DNA form, the CDR3 reads TGTGCCACCAGCAGAGGCGCCGGAAAGCCCCAGCATTTT.

The chain is built from TRBV28 and TRBJ2-7; D is undetermined. The CDR3 has 11 amino acids. V was cut by 10 bases and J by 0 bases, with 7 bases left in between. Germline V gene sequence: CDR1 MDHEN, CDR2 SYDVKM. The CDR3 reads CATRDSYEQYF. The CDR3 DNA reads TGTGCCACCCGCGACTCCTACGAGCAGTACTTC. The complete variable domain, with remaining parts taken from reference TRBV28 and TRBJ2-7, reads DVKVTQSSRYLVKRTGEKVFLECVQDMDHENMFWYRQDPGLGLRLIYFSYDVKMKEKGDIPEGYSVSREKKERFSLILESASTNQTSMYLCATRDSYEQYFGPGTRLTVT.

This clone was picked up a small number of times. V and J are TRBV7-2 and TRBJ2-1, with D perhaps matching TRBD1 (6 bases). Germline V gives CDR1 SGHTA, CDR2 FQGNSA. The CDR3 consists of 13 residues. The germline V and J ends were trimmed by 4 bases and 10 bases, with 14 bases remaining between them. The CDR3 coding sequence is TGTGCCAGCAGCTGGGGGCCGGGTCTAGAGCAGTTCTTC. As protein: CASSWGPGLEQFF.

The V call is TRBV4-1, the J call TRBJ2-5; D might be TRBD1 (6 bases). The CDR3 is made up of 15 amino acids. Trimming pared 3 bases from V and 1 base from J, leaving 12 bases between. Per the germline V gene, CDR1 is MGHRA and CDR2 is YSYEKL. The CDR3 region has the DNA TGCGCCAGCAGCCACCCGGCAGGGGCCCAAGAGACCCAGTACTTC. This encodes CASSHPAGAQETQYF.

The V and J genes are TRBV7-6 and TRBJ1-5; no clear D. The CDR3 length is 14 residues. Germline CDR1 is SGHVS and CDR2 is FNYEAQ. Deletions cut 5 bases from V and 9 bases from J, with 17 bases between. CDR3 in DNA: TGTGCCAGCAGCCCCCAGGCAGGCCCAGGGCCCCAGCATTTT. This sequence encodes CASSPQAGPGPQHF.

In DNA form, the CDR3 reads TGTGCCAGCAGCAGCAGGGTTCGCCAAGAGACCCAGTACTTC. It encodes CASSSRVRQETQYF. The chain recombines TRBV7-2 with TRBJ2-5; tentative D call: TRBD1 (5 bases). V was shortened by 5 bases and J by 1 base, with 11 bases between the two germline ends. The CDR3 sequence is 14 residues long. CDR1 SGHTA and CDR2 FQGNSA come from the germline V gene.

Comments on this clone: Different DNA sequences within this sample yield the same CDR3. This sequence joins TRBV4-2 and TRBJ2-5; 10 bases align to TRBD1. From germline, CDR1 is LGHNA and CDR2 YNFKEQ. CDR3 length: 14 residues. After removal of 4 bases from V and 4 bases from J, the junction contained 3 bases not matched to a gene. The DNA for the CDR3 is TGTGCCAGCAGCCGGGACAGGGGAGGAGAGACCCAGTACTTC. It translates to CASSRDRGGETQYF.